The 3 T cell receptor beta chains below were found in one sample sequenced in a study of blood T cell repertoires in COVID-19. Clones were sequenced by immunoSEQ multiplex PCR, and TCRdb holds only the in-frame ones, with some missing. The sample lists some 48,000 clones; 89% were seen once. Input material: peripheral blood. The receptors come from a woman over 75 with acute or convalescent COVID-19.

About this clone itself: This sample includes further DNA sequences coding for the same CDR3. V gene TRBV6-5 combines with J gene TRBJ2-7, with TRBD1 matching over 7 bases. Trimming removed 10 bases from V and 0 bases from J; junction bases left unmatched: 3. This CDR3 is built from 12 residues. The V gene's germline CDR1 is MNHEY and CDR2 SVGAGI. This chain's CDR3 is CATRDSSYEQYV. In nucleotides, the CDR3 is TGTGCCACTCGGGACAGCTCCTACGAGCAGTACGTC.

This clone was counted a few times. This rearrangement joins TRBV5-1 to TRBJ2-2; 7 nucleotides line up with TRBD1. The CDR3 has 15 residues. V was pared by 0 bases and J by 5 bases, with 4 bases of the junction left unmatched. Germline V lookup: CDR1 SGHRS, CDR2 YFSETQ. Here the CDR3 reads CASSLEGGRTGELFF. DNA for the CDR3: TGCGCCAGCAGCTTGGAAGGGGGCAGAACCGGGGAGCTGTTTTTT.

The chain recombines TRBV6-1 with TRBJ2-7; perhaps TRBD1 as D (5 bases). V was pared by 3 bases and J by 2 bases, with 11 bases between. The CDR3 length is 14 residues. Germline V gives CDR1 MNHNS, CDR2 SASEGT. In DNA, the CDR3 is TGTGCCAGCAGTGAGCGGACACTCCCCTACGAGCAGTACGTC. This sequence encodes CASSERTLPYEQYV.